The sequence of this T cell receptor beta chain was determined in a study of shared clonotypes between healthy human individuals. This clone was seen just once. This CDR3 has 15 amino acids. The trim removed 2 bases at V and 5 bases at J, leaving 7 bases unmatched. CDR1 and CDR2 (germline): SGHNT, YYREEE (reference sequence). Sequenced by immunoSEQ multiplex PCR; TCRdb stores in-frame clones only, minus some. The sample has millions of clones, 85% to 95% seen once. The sequencing input was naive CD4+ T cells sorted from blood. Subset specified: CD45RA+ positively selected. This clonotype was sampled from a man aged 18 to 29 in good health. The gene calls are TRBV5-4 and TRBJ2-1, with 7 bases fitting TRBD2. The CDR3 region is CASSFEAGRDNEQFF. The DNA of the CDR3 is TGTGCCAGCAGCTTTGAAGCGGGACGGGACAATGAGCAGTTCTTC.